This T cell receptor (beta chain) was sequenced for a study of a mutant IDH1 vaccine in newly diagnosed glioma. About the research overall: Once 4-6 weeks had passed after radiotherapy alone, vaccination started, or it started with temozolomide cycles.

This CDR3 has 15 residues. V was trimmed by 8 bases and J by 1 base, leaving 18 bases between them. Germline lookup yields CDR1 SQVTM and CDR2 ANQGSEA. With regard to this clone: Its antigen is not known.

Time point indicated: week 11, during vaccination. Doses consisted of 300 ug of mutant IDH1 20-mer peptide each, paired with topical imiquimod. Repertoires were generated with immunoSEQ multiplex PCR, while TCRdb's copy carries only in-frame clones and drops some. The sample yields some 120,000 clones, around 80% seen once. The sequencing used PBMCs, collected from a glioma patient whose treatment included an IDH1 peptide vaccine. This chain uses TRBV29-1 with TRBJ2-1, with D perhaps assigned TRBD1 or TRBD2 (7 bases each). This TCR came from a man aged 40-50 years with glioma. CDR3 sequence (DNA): TGCAGCTCTGGGAGGGAGACAGGGTCCTACAATGAGCAGTTCTTC. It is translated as CSSGRETGSYNEQFF.